One and the same sample provided the 15 T cell receptor beta chains below, sequenced in a study of somatic mutations in cytotoxic T cells in rheumatoid arthritis. Some clones are missing from TCRdb's copy, which holds only in-frame ones; the method was immunoSEQ multiplex PCR. The repertoire has some 9,900 clones, approximately 80% of them found once; the top ten carry about 7.6%. Input material: CD8+ T cells sorted from blood. The receptors here all came from an adult with rheumatoid arthritis.

The rearrangement joins TRBV7-9 to TRBJ1-1, with D tentatively TRBD1 (6 bases). The CDR3 length is 16 residues. V dropped 5 bases and J dropped 5 bases, with 21 bases sitting between them. Germline V gene data show CDR1 as SEHNR and CDR2 as FQNEAQ (reference sequence). In DNA, the CDR3 is TGTGCCAGCAGCCCGCCTCTGTTGGGGGCAGGAACTGAAGCTTTCTTT. Translating gives CASSPPLLGAGTEAFF.

The chain recombines TRBV5-6 with TRBJ1-4; D not certain. Trimming stripped 4 bases from V and 4 bases from J, with 20 bases between. Germline CDR1 is SGHDT and CDR2 is YYEEEE. The CDR3 contains 17 residues. CDR3 loop: CASSPRAGPSLNEKLFF. CDR3 DNA sequence: TGTGCCAGCAGCCCGAGAGCAGGCCCCTCGCTTAATGAAAAACTGTTTTTT.

This CDR3 reads CASSYTTGGYEQYF. For the CDR3, the DNA is TGCGCCAGCAGCTATACAACAGGGGGCTACGAGCAGTACTTC. The rearrangement uses TRBV5-1 and TRBJ2-7, with 8 bases identical to TRBD1. J lost 3 bases, V lost 3 bases, and 5 bases had no gene match. The germline V gene encodes CDR1 SGHRS and CDR2 YFSETQ. The CDR3 loop spans 14 amino acids.

The chain links TRBV15 to TRBJ1-2, with 7 nucleotides matching TRBD1. V lost 1 base and J lost 7; bases outside the gene matches: 12. In germline, CDR1 is LNHNV, CDR2 YYDKDF (reference sequence). The CDR3 has 16 amino acids. The CDR3 region is CATSRVDTGDRRGYTF. The CDR3 DNA reads as TGTGCCACCAGCAGAGTTGACACAGGGGATCGGCGTGGCTACACCTTC.

This sequence joins TRBV30 and TRBJ2-6; either TRBD1 or TRBD2 may supply D (5 bases each). The V end was cut by 8 bases, the J end by 0 bases, with 20 bases between. This CDR3 has 17 residues. The germline V gene has CDR1 GTSNPN and CDR2 SVGIG (reference sequence). In DNA form, the CDR3 reads TGTGCCGGGAATGCTGGGGGACGGCTCTCTGGGGCCAACGTCCTGACTTTC. Protein product: CAGNAGGRLSGANVLTF. The full variable domain, in which reference TRBV30 and TRBJ2-6 provide the parts outside the CDR3, is SQTIHQWPATLVQPVGSPLSLECTVEGTSNPNLYWYRQAAGRGLQLLFYSVGIGQISSEVPQNLSASRPQDRQFILSSKKLLLSDSGFYLCAGNAGGRLSGANVLTFGAGSRLTVL.

The chain links TRBV4-2 to TRBJ1-2; TRBD1 might be the D (5 bases). CDR3 length: 16 amino acids. V was shortened by 0 bases and J by 3 bases, with 14 bases between the two germline ends. Germline loops: CDR1 LGHNA, CDR2 YNFKEQ. As DNA, the CDR3 is TGTGCCAGCAGCCAAGAGTTCGAGGGGCCCGACTATGGCTACACCTTC. It is translated as CASSQEFEGPDYGYTF.

The V call is TRBV15, the J call TRBJ2-3; 15 nucleotides match TRBD2. V trimming: 3 bases; J trimming: 0 bases; junction bases outside the gene matches: 4. The CDR3 has 18 amino acids. Looked up from germline, CDR1 is LNHNV and CDR2 is YYDKDF (reference sequence). The CDR3 spells CATSSGLAGGNSTDTQYF. The CDR3 coding sequence is TGTGCCACCAGCAGCGGACTAGCGGGGGGGAATAGCACAGATACGCAGTATTTT.

This clone was seen a single time. This sequence joins TRBV7-9 and TRBJ1-1; D gene ambiguous. CDR1 is SEHNR, CDR2 FQNEAQ, per germline (reference sequence). This CDR3 has 12 amino acids. Trimming cost V 5 bases and J 7 bases, with 11 bases left between them. In nucleotides, the CDR3 is TGTGCCAGCAGCCGCGTGTCAAATGAAGCTTTCTTT. Translated, it gives CASSRVSNEAFF.

V and J are TRBV13 and TRBJ2-7; the match to TRBD1 covers 10 bases. The CDR3 runs 15 residues. Germline V gives CDR1 PRHDT, CDR2 FYEKMQ (reference sequence). After removal of 5 bases from V and 2 bases from J, the junction contained 6 bases not matched to a gene. Written as DNA, the CDR3 is TGTGCCAGCAGCGGACAGACAGGGGGCCCCTACGAGCAGTACTTC. It yields the protein CASSGQTGGPYEQYF.

This sequence joins TRBV7-9 and TRBJ2-1; the D gene is possibly TRBD1 (6 bases). CDR1 and CDR2 from the germline V gene are SEHNR and FQNEAQ (reference sequence). The CDR3 runs 17 residues. The V and J ends lost 0 bases and 0 bases respectively, with 12 bases between them. CDR3 nucleotide sequence: TGTGCCAGCAGCTTAGCAAACGGGACATACTCCTACAATGAGCAGTTCTTC. As protein: CASSLANGTYSYNEQFF.

This sequence joins TRBV6-1 and TRBJ2-7, with D possibly being TRBD1 (5 bases). The CDR3 consists of 13 residues. Trimming stripped 6 bases from V and 7 bases from J, with 16 bases between. The V gene's germline CDR1 is MNHNS and CDR2 SASEGT. The CDR3 bases are TGTGCCAGCAGGACCCTGACAGATCTTGAGCAGTACTTC. Protein: CASRTLTDLEQYF.

The J gene is TRBJ2-3, the V gene TRBV9; 8 bases match TRBD2. Germline CDR1 reads SGDLS; CDR2 reads YYNGEE. The V and J ends lost 0 bases and 3 bases, in that order; junction bases with no gene match: 6. This CDR3 has 16 amino acids. CDR3 in amino acids: CASSVGAGARTDTQYF. The CDR3 bases are TGTGCCAGCAGCGTAGGAGCGGGGGCTCGAACAGATACGCAGTATTTT.

The chain has TRBV27 and TRBJ2-7; D gene unclear. The CDR3 extends over 13 amino acids. The germline CDR1 and CDR2 sequences are MNHEY and SMNVEV (reference sequence). Trimming left V 4 bases short and J 2 bases short, with 9 bases between. CDR3 sequence reads: CASSSSSAYEQYF. The CDR3 nucleotides are TGTGCCAGCAGTTCCTCATCTGCCTACGAGCAGTACTTC.

The genes are TRBV5-1 and TRBJ2-7, with D perhaps TRBD1 (6 bases). V was cut by 4 bases and J by 0 bases, with 11 bases left in between. CDR1 and CDR2 (germline): SGHRS, YFSETQ. CDR3 length: 14 residues. The CDR3 protein is CASSPGHFSYEQYF. CDR3 DNA: TGCGCCAGCAGCCCGGGACACTTCTCCTACGAGCAGTACTTC.

This chain connects TRBV4-2 to TRBJ2-1; 9 nucleotides match TRBD2. CDR1 is LGHNA, CDR2 YNFKEQ, per germline. The V and J ends lost 1 base and 2 bases, in that order; junction bases with no gene match: 3. The CDR3 totals 16 residues. CDR3 nucleotide sequence: TGTGCCAGCAGCCAAGTGGCTAGCGGGACCTACAATGAGCAGTTCTTC. Residues: CASSQVASGTYNEQFF.